The entry that follows covers one T cell receptor beta chain sequence. Its antigen is undetermined. The data were obtained in a study of OX40 agonist ivuxolimab in advanced cancers. Overall study: There were three patients with partial responses, one having hepatocellular carcinoma and two cutaneous melanoma. Study-wide findings and caveats: Mean expanded clone counts were higher in CD8+ than CD4+ T cells.

Clones were sequenced by immunoSEQ multiplex PCR, and TCRdb holds only the in-frame ones, with some missing. The sample lists about 100,000 clones; almost 90% were seen once. Germline V CDR1 and CDR2: MDHEN, SYDVKM. V lost 3 bases to trimming and J lost 10 bases, with 16 bases between them. CDR3 size: 14 residues. The chain uses TRBV28 and TRBJ2-1; TRBD1 is a possible D gene (6 bases). The TCR sequence derives from an adult with an advanced solid tumor such as melanoma, head and neck, liver or kidney cancer. The sample here was CD4+ or CD8+ T cells sorted from blood, taken in a trial of the OX40 agonist ivuxolimab. DNA for the CDR3: TGTGCCAGCAGTTTTGGGGGCCCCCCCCTCGAGCAGTTCTTC. Translated, it gives CASSFGGPPLEQFF.